This TCR beta chain came from a study of blood T cell repertoires in COVID-19. Overall study: PBMCs, B-cell-depleted T cells, or T cells were the source of the cDNA or gDNA that made up the material.

CDR3 length equals 16 residues. Trimming removed 1 base from V and 4 bases from J; junction bases left unmatched: 9. Germline lookup yields CDR1 SGHNT and CDR2 YYREEE (reference sequence). Original processing notes: Nucleated cell number was recorded as an estimate derived from reference gene primer amplification. Repertoires were generated with immunoSEQ multiplex PCR, while TCRdb's copy carries only in-frame clones and drops some. V, J and clone size are those of that table, while D and trimming were read from the DNA. Among roughly 73,000 clones listed, around 86% were seen once. The TCR was taken from a woman older than 75 with active or convalescent COVID-19. The sample taken for sequencing was peripheral blood. V gene TRBV5-4 combines with J gene TRBJ1-2; 8 positions match TRBD1. DNA of the CDR3: TGTGCCAGCAGCTTGTCGGCGGGACAGGCGGCCTATGGCTACACCTTC. Encoded protein: CASSLSAGQAAYGYTF.